The text below deals with one TCR beta chain. This sample was taken from a study of blood T cell repertoires in COVID-19. Per the original methods: Amplified reference gene primers provided the basis for estimating nucleated cell counts. Profiling relied on immunoSEQ multiplex PCR, and the TCRdb table lists in-frame clones only, not all of them. V and J calls and clone size follow that table, whereas D and trimming were derived from the DNA. The repertoire holds some 230,000 clones, with approximately 81% as singletons. The sequence derives from a man between 40 and 49 years old with acute or convalescent COVID-19. The sequenced sample was peripheral blood.

CDR3 DNA: TGTGCCAGCAGTTTATCCAGGGGGCGACCCCCAGGGTGGGAGACCCAGTACTTC. The encoded protein is CASSLSRGRPPGWETQYF. The chain carries TRBV27 and TRBJ2-5; 8 bases line up with TRBD1. CDR1 and CDR2 (germline): MNHEY, SMNVEV (reference sequence). Unmatched junction bases numbered 14, after V lost 0 bases and J lost 5 bases. This CDR3 has 18 amino acids.